Below are 14 T cell receptor beta chains sequenced from a single sample in a study of blood T cell repertoires in COVID-19. The repertoire was sequenced with immunoSEQ multiplex PCR; TCRdb's copy has only in-frame clones and lacks some. Of approximately 91,000 clones listed, 70% to 90% are singletons. Sequences were obtained from peripheral blood. The receptor set was obtained from a man between 70 and 80 years old with acute or convalescent COVID-19.

The chain uses TRBV29-1 and TRBJ2-1; possible D gene TRBD2, 7 bases. Germline CDR1 reads SQVTM; CDR2 reads ANQGSEA. CDR3 length equals 15 residues. The V end lost 5 bases, the J end lost 7 bases, and 21 bases lay between the germline ends. CDR3 region: CSVLGGREIMNEQFF. The CDR3, as DNA: TGCAGCGTTTTGGGGGGGCGGGAAATTATGAATGAGCAGTTCTTC.

This chain connects TRBV28 to TRBJ1-6, with 7 bases aligning to TRBD1. Germline V gives CDR1 MDHEN, CDR2 SYDVKM. The CDR3 is 14 residues long. Trimming cost V 5 bases and J 7 bases; bases outside gene matches: 5. CDR3 region: CASSIETGNSPLHF. In nucleotides, the CDR3 is TGTGCCAGCAGTATTGAGACAGGGAATTCACCCCTCCACTTT.

The chain joins TRBV29-1 to TRBJ1-5; TRBD1 matches at 9 bases. The V and J ends lost 4 bases and 6 bases, in that order; junction bases with no gene match: 4. This CDR3 has 13 residues. The germline CDR1 and CDR2 sequences are SQVTM and ANQGSEA. The CDR3 region is CSVGQGGGQPQHF. The CDR3 DNA reads as TGCAGCGTTGGACAGGGGGGAGGTCAGCCCCAGCATTTT.

The chain has TRBV19 and TRBJ2-7, with a weak D call TRBD1 (6 bases). Germline V gene data show CDR1 as LNHDA and CDR2 as SQIVND (reference sequence). Trimming cost V 5 bases and J 1 base, with 6 bases left between them. CDR3 length: 12 amino acids. The CDR3 nucleotides read TGTGCCAGTAGTGGACAGTCCTACGAGCAGTACTTC. Translation: CASSGQSYEQYF. Supplemented by reference TRBV19 and TRBJ2-7, the full variable domain reads DGGITQSPKYLFRKEGQNVTLSCEQNLNHDAMYWYRQDPGQGLRLIYYSQIVNDFQKGDIAEGYSVSREKKESFPLTVTSAQKNPTAFYLCASSGQSYEQYFGPGTRLTVT.

CDR3 sequence (DNA): TGCGCCAGCCAGGGACTAGCGGGGGGACCAGATACGCAGTATTTT. This translates into CASQGLAGGPDTQYF. The chain employs TRBV5-1 and TRBJ2-3, with 15 bases fitting TRBD2. V was pared by 7 bases and J by 4 bases, with 4 bases of the junction left unmatched. The CDR3 has 15 amino acids. In germline, CDR1 is SGHRS, CDR2 YFSETQ. The variable domain in full, with the rest retrieved from reference TRBV5-1 and TRBJ2-3, is KAGVTQTPRYLIKTRGQQVTLSCSPISGHRSVSWYQQTPGQGLQFLFEYFSETQRNKGNFPGRFSGRQFSNSRSEMNVSTLELGDSALYLCASQGLAGGPDTQYFGPGTRLTVL.

The V call is TRBV5-1, the J call TRBJ2-7; 8 nucleotides match TRBD2. J was trimmed by 6 bases and V by 4 bases; bases with no gene match: 6. There are 13 residues in the CDR3. CDR1 and CDR2 from the germline V gene are SGHRS and YFSETQ. The CDR3 loop reads CASSLTTSGEQYF. Written as DNA, the CDR3 is TGCGCCAGCAGCCTGACAACTAGCGGCGAGCAGTACTTC.

The chain couples TRBV12-5 to TRBJ2-5, with a weak D call TRBD2 (6 bases). CDR1 and CDR2 from the germline V gene are LGHNT and FRNRAP. This CDR3 has 15 amino acids. Trimming shortened V by 7 bases and J by 3 bases, and 18 bases separated the two germline ends. Here the CDR3 DNA reads TGTGCTAGTGATCGGGGGTTAGGCGGGAAAGAGACCCAGTACTTC. This gives the protein CASDRGLGGKETQYF.

The chain combines TRBV5-1 with TRBJ2-2; D may be TRBD2 (6 bases). Deletions cut 3 bases from V and 6 bases from J, with 18 bases between. Germline-derived CDR1 and CDR2 are SGHRS and YFSETQ. The CDR3 sequence is 16 residues long. The CDR3 DNA sequence: TGCGCCAGCAGCTGGGACTTTGAGCTAGAGCCCGGGGAGCTGTTTTTT. It encodes CASSWDFELEPGELFF.

The chain joins TRBV5-3 to TRBJ2-2, with TRBD2 matching over 8 bases. TRBV5-3 is marked as an open reading frame, function uncertain. J lost 6 bases, V lost 4 bases, and 11 bases had no gene match. The CDR3 length is 16 residues. CDR3 amino acids: CARSRRVAGSSGELFF. The CDR3 DNA is TGTGCCAGAAGCCGTCGCGTAGCGGGATCGTCCGGGGAGCTGTTTTTT.

The V gene is TRBV5-5, the J gene TRBJ2-2; a possible D gene is TRBD2 (5 bases). With 2 bases removed from V and 6 bases from J, the gap between germline ends came to 11 bases. The germline V gene has CDR1 SGHKS and CDR2 YYEKEE (reference sequence). The CDR3 has 14 residues. DNA of the CDR3: TGTGCCAGCAGCTTCGACACTAGTGCCGGGGAGCTGTTTTTT. It codes for CASSFDTSAGELFF.

This chain joins TRBV18 and TRBJ1-3, with D possibly being TRBD1 (6 bases). V shed 5 bases and J shed 3 bases, with 17 bases lying between them. Germline-derived CDR1 and CDR2 are KGHSH and LQKENI. The CDR3 runs 16 residues. The CDR3 nucleotides are TGTGCCAGCTCAGGCGGGGGCCCAACCAGTGGAAACACCATATATTTT. This sequence encodes CASSGGGPTSGNTIYF.

The J gene is TRBJ1-2, the V gene TRBV6-5; possibly TRBD1 for D (5 bases). The CDR3 is made up of 12 amino acids. Trimming took off 6 bases at V and 8 bases at J, with 13 bases between the two ends. CDR1 and CDR2 from the germline V gene are MNHEY and SVGAGI. The CDR3 DNA reads TGTGCCAGCAGCCCCGGGGGAGGCGGCTACACCTTC. Its translation is CASSPGGGGYTF.

The rearrangement links TRBV6-1 to TRBJ2-7; D possibly corresponds to TRBD1 (5 bases). Between the trimmed V and J ends, which lost 2 bases and 10 bases, there was a span of 15 bases. Per the germline V gene, CDR1 is MNHNS and CDR2 is SASEGT. CDR3 length: 13 amino acids. DNA of the CDR3: TGTGCCAGCAGTGAAAGGTCGACAGCCCGACAGTACGTC. This sequence encodes CASSERSTARQYV.

The V gene is TRBV28, the J gene TRBJ2-7; tentatively, D is TRBD1 (6 bases). V lost 6 bases to trimming and J lost 0 bases, with 18 bases between them. The germline V gene encodes CDR1 MDHEN and CDR2 SYDVKM. This CDR3 is 16 amino acids long. Here the CDR3 DNA reads TGTGCCAGCAGCCGTATCACAGGGTTGAGCTCCTACGAGCAGTACGTC. Protein product: CASSRITGLSSYEQYV.